This T cell receptor (beta chain) was sequenced for a study of shared clonotypes between healthy human individuals. Study background: A couple of women and a few men aged 18 to 49 served as donors.

Within Nashville, Tennessee resided all donors, each a Caucasian adult. Extraction of genomic DNA in unsorted samples used roughly 100 million PBMCs. Every unsorted PBMC PCR replicate was loaded with about 300 ng DNA, around 30,000 T cell genomes. Here immunoSEQ multiplex PCR was the method, and the copy in TCRdb shows in-frame clones only, minus some. This table holds about 490,000 clones, roughly 78% found once. This TCR was recovered from a woman aged 40 to 55 in good health. Some clones in this sample may be carry-over from other donors' samples. Sequences were obtained from PBMCs.

The CDR3: CASSLYGSTDTQYF. CDR3 in DNA: TGTGCCAGCAGCTTGTACGGGAGCACAGATACGCAGTATTTT. The V call is TRBV5-4, the J call TRBJ2-3; D call uncertain. Germline values: CDR1 SGHNT, CDR2 YYREEE (reference sequence). Trimming removed 1 base from V and 0 bases from J, with 6 bases in between. The CDR3 totals 14 residues.